The clone carrying this T cell receptor (beta chain) was found once. Its antigen is as yet unknown. The sample comes from a study of shared clonotypes between healthy human individuals. Points from the study as a whole: It was the few donors that limited the genetic and exposure-history diversity represented. Clonotype sharing across four donors was observed for approximately 5% of naive CD4 clonotypes.

Several immunoSEQ plates held equal portions of the genomic DNA taken from each subset. This table comes from immunoSEQ multiplex PCR, and its TCRdb copy is limited to in-frame clones, with some not included. Of about 2 million clones in the sample, about 95% were seen once. Naive CD8 isolation took CD45RO-negative cells positively selected for CCR7 and excluded terminally differentiated effector memory CD45RA+ cells. The origin of this receptor is a man aged 18 to 29 in good health. Sequencing input: naive CD8+ T cells sorted from blood.

The CDR3 sequence is CASSIGGGSPTEAFF. DNA for the CDR3: TGTGCCAGTAGTATAGGCGGGGGTTCCCCCACTGAAGCTTTCTTT. The rearrangement links TRBV19 to TRBJ1-1; a possible D gene is TRBD1 (5 bases). The length of the CDR3 is 15 residues. In germline, CDR1 is LNHDA, CDR2 SQIVND (reference sequence). V was clipped by 1 base and J by 4 bases, with 13 bases between them.